This TCR beta chain was recorded in a study of cytomegalovirus exposure and HLA in healthy donors. The donors, nominally healthy at sampling, likely had unrecorded immune exposures. Concerning this clone itself: Its antigen is unidentified.

Overall study results and limits: The classifier was said to identify cytomegalovirus status with high specificity and sensitivity.

The germline V gene encodes CDR1 LNHNV and CDR2 YYDKDF (reference sequence). V was cut by 0 bases and J by 3 bases, with 8 bases left in between. The CDR3 sequence is 15 residues long. A multiplex PCR was run with 60 Vbeta primers and 13 Jbeta primers. Generated by immunoSEQ multiplex PCR, the TCRdb table keeps only in-frame clones and is missing some. There are around 150,000 clones in the sample; roughly 73% occur only once, and 0.85% to 1.4% lies in the top ten. Sequenced: PBMCs. The source is a male donor in good health and CMV-seronegative. The chain carries TRBV15 and TRBJ1-4, with D possibly TRBD1 on 5 matching bases. In DNA form, the CDR3 reads TGTGCCACCAGCAGAGAGACAGCGTCTAATGAAAAACTGTTTTTT. Translated, it gives CATSRETASNEKLFF.